The 19 T cell receptor beta chains presented below share a single source sample, sequenced in a study of T cell responses to AZD1222 COVID-19 vaccine (dated by TCRdb to the early 2020s). The time point label corresponds to: baseline before first vaccination. To prepare the library, the immunoSEQ multiplex PCR assay was applied. The immuneACCESS repertoire file appears here via TCRdb, limited to in-frame rearrangements. These files lack a portion of the clones; in checked studies, under half of the deficit traces to unresolved V genes, and the cause of the others is not known. The sample has some 130,000 clones on record, over 75% of them singletons. Together, the top ten hold under 4.5% of the sample. The sample here was peripheral blood, taken on day 0 of AZD1222 vaccination. Source of these receptors: an adult in good health.

V and J are TRBV2 and TRBJ1-2; D uncertain. CDR3 size: 11 residues. The V end was cut by 3 bases, the J end by 5 bases, with 4 bases between. CDR1 is SNHLY, CDR2 FYNNEI, per germline. The CDR3 spells CASSDRYGYTF. For the CDR3, the DNA is TGTGCCAGCAGTGATAGATATGGCTACACCTTC.

The chain is built from TRBV19 and TRBJ1-1; 12 nucleotides agree with TRBD1. J gave up 1 base and V 4 bases, and 10 bases lay outside the gene matches. The CDR3 consists of 18 residues. In germline, CDR1 is LNHDA, CDR2 SQIVND (reference sequence). The CDR3 nucleotides are TGTGCCAGTAGTACCGCCCCCTGGGACAGGGGGCAGAACACTGAAGCTTTCTTT. Translated, it gives CASSTAPWDRGQNTEAFF.

J is TRBJ2-7 and V is TRBV7-9; possibly TRBD2 for D (5 bases). Per the germline V gene, CDR1 is SEHNR and CDR2 is FQNEAQ (reference sequence). The CDR3 is 13 residues long. V lost 5 bases and J lost 2, with 10 bases in between. CDR3 sequence (DNA): TGTGCCAGCAGCCGAGACGGGACCTACGAGCAGTACTTC. Its protein product is CASSRDGTYEQYF.

This chain connects TRBV11-2 to TRBJ1-2, with TRBD1 as a possible D gene (5 bases). V was pared by 5 bases and J by 8 bases, with 18 bases between. Germline CDR1 reads SGHAT; CDR2 reads FQNNGV. The CDR3 sequence is 14 residues long. CDR3 in amino acids: CASSRHWTGEGYTF. DNA for the CDR3: TGTGCCAGCAGCCGCCATTGGACGGGGGAGGGCTACACCTTC.

The chain has TRBV23-1 and TRBJ2-7, with unresolved D. TRBV23-1 is known as an ORF, though its function is uncertain. Trimming took 6 bases from V and 6 from J, leaving 6 bases between them. There are 10 residues in the CDR3. The CDR3 DNA reads TGCGCCAGCAGAGAAGGCGAGCAGTACTTC. Its protein product is CASREGEQYF.

This chain links TRBV6-5 with TRBJ1-2, with a weak D call TRBD1 (5 bases). This CDR3 has 15 residues. V was pared by 0 bases and J by 3 bases, with 11 bases between. Per germline, CDR1 MNHEY and CDR2 SVGAGI. The chain's CDR3 is CASSYSNVGDYGYTF. CDR3 nucleotide sequence: TGTGCCAGCAGTTACTCGAACGTGGGGGACTATGGCTACACCTTC.

This rearrangement joins TRBV15 to TRBJ2-5; D remains ambiguous. V was shortened by 1 base and J by 7 bases, with 16 bases between the two germline ends. CDR1 LNHNV and CDR2 YYDKDF come from the germline V gene (reference sequence). The CDR3 spans 15 residues. In DNA form, the CDR3 reads TGTGCCACCAGCAGAGTTAGGGAACGTAGGGCGACCCAGTACTTC. Its protein product is CATSRVRERRATQYF.

The chain uses TRBV3-1 (or the pseudogene TRBV3-2) and TRBJ2-7; perhaps TRBD2 as D (5 bases). CDR1 and CDR2 (germline): LGHDT, YNNKEL (reference sequence). With 1 base removed from V and 4 bases from J, the gap between germline ends came to 14 bases. CDR3 length: 15 residues. The CDR3: CASSQGVSERYEQYF. CDR3 coding DNA: TGTGCCAGCAGCCAAGGGGTTAGCGAGAGATACGAGCAGTACTTC.

For the CDR3, the DNA is TGTGCCAGCAGTTTATCGCTCCAGCCCTATGGCTACACCTTC. Residues: CASSLSLQPYGYTF. The chain links TRBV27 to TRBJ1-2; D is uncertain. This CDR3 is 14 amino acids long. The germline V gene encodes CDR1 MNHEY and CDR2 SMNVEV (reference sequence). V dropped 0 bases and J dropped 4 bases, with 9 bases sitting between them.

V usage is TRBV9 and J usage is TRBJ1-1; D remains unclear. V gave up 4 bases and J gave up 1 base, with 11 bases separating them. The length of the CDR3 is 14 residues. Germline V CDR1 and CDR2: SGDLS, YYNGEE. The CDR3 region is CASSLEGGNTEAFF. Here the CDR3 DNA reads TGTGCCAGCAGCCTGGAAGGAGGGAACACTGAAGCTTTCTTT.

The V call is TRBV5-5, the J call TRBJ1-1, with 11 bases lining up with TRBD1. The CDR3 extends over 14 amino acids. J was trimmed by 4 bases and V by 3 bases; bases with no gene match: 2. Germline V gives CDR1 SGHKS, CDR2 YYEKEE (reference sequence). CDR3 sequence reads: CASSWDRGSTEAFF. CDR3 bases: TGTGCCAGCAGCTGGGACAGGGGGAGCACTGAAGCTTTCTTT.

The gene calls are TRBV7-8 and TRBJ1-2, with 9 bases identical to TRBD1. V gave up 4 bases and J gave up 8 bases; unmatched junction bases: 8. CDR3 length: 14 residues. Per the germline V gene, CDR1 is SGHVS and CDR2 is FQNEAQ. CDR3 protein: CASSYLQGARGYTF. The CDR3 DNA reads as TGTGCCAGCAGCTATCTACAGGGGGCACGGGGCTACACCTTC.

The chain recombines TRBV11-2 with TRBJ2-2; tentative D call: TRBD2 (6 bases). Germline CDR1 reads SGHAT; CDR2 reads FQNNGV. The CDR3 totals 16 residues. The ends were cut back, 3 bases at V and 4 bases at J, with 15 bases in the middle. Here the CDR3 DNA reads TGTGCCAGCAGCTTCGTGGGCCGGAGGGTCACCGGGGAGCTGTTTTTT. Encoded protein: CASSFVGRRVTGELFF.

This clone came up once. The chain is built from TRBV2 and TRBJ2-5; no definite D call. The CDR3 consists of 16 residues. Looked up from germline, CDR1 is SNHLY and CDR2 is FYNNEI. Trimming took off 2 bases at V and 0 bases at J, with 13 bases between the two ends. The CDR3 nucleotides are TGTGCCAGCAGTGAAATCCAGCTTCAATACCAAGAGACCCAGTACTTC. It encodes CASSEIQLQYQETQYF.

The gene calls are TRBV19 and TRBJ1-2; the D gene is possibly TRBD1 (5 bases). The germline CDR1 and CDR2 sequences are LNHDA and SQIVND (reference sequence). The CDR3 has 13 residues. V lost 8 bases and J 4 bases, leaving 14 bases between the germline ends. The CDR3 reads CASQSGPLYGYTF. The CDR3, as DNA: TGTGCCAGTCAATCAGGGCCACTCTATGGCTACACCTTC.

This clone came up once. The chain carries TRBV6-4 and TRBJ2-1; tentatively, D is TRBD2 (5 bases). Per the germline V gene, CDR1 is MRHNA and CDR2 is SNTAGT. This CDR3 contains 14 residues. V lost 7 bases to trimming and J lost 0 bases, with 10 bases between them. The CDR3 region is CASKREPSYNEQFF. For the CDR3, the DNA is TGTGCCAGCAAACGGGAACCCTCCTACAATGAGCAGTTCTTC.

The rearrangement joins TRBV7-9 to TRBJ1-4; weak D call: TRBD1 (5 bases). The CDR3 runs 14 residues. Per the germline V gene, CDR1 is SEHNR and CDR2 is FQNEAQ (reference sequence). Trimming removed 6 bases at V and 5 bases at J, with 13 bases between. The CDR3 DNA reads TGTGCCAGCAGTCCCGGGACGCGAAATGAAAAACTGTTTTTT. Translating it yields CASSPGTRNEKLFF.

The V call is TRBV5-5, the J call TRBJ1-4; 7 nucleotides match TRBD1. V trimming: 4 bases; J trimming: 4 bases; junction bases outside the gene matches: 4. Germline CDR1 reads SGHKS; CDR2 reads YYEKEE (reference sequence). This CDR3 region has 14 residues. The CDR3 DNA reads as TGTGCCAGCAGCGAGGACAGGTTTAATGAAAAACTGTTTTTT. This translates into CASSEDRFNEKLFF.

V is TRBV10-3 and J is TRBJ1-5; 10 positions agree with TRBD1. Germline CDR1 is ENHRY and CDR2 is SYGVKD. Trimming at V came to 3 bases and at J to 7 bases, leaving 6 bases not matched to a gene. This CDR3 comprises 15 residues. The CDR3 loop reads CAISEGTGARQPQHF. DNA of the CDR3: TGTGCCATCAGTGAAGGGACAGGGGCACGGCAGCCCCAGCATTTT.